This is a list of T cell receptor beta chains from one sample in a study of CD8 T cells in ankylosing spondylitis. TCRdb redid the calling of the 5' RACE reads with MiXCR, one entry per CDR3 protein. Here the sample spans more than 650,000 distinct CDR3 sequences, over 9.5% being singletons. The sample taken for sequencing was blood, either unsorted or a sorted T cell fraction (not recorded which). The source of these receptors is a male donor with ankylosing spondylitis. Each CDR3 is given without its conserved first and last residue.

v_call cdr3_aa
TRBV10-3 AISRGETQY
TRBV5-1 ASSETGTGGELF
TRBV18 ASSPRGTGVTGELF
TRBV29-1 SVEDPDPGGTYNEQF
TRBV4-3 ASSRLSGQGAPGTEAF
TRBV9 ASSLIGGTQETQY
TRBV7-2 ASSLAYQTSNEQF
TRBV5-6 ASSPTGGYNYEQY
TRBV28 ASSPAGGRSYGYT
TRBV7-2 ASSLPGGAYNEQF
TRBV7-6 ASNPVGYT
TRBV20-1 MTRQGVYGYT
TRBV7-9 ASSFSTGGEQY
TRBV4-1 ASSRLQPGQGTNTEAF
TRBV5-1 ASSSPTGGPTDTQY
TRBV6-5 ASISPQNTIY
TRBV20-1 SARPSGGDLF
TRBV5-1 ASSQGEGTEAF
TRBV20-1 SARVRQDTEAF
TRBV5-1 ASSLVVGVYGYT
TRBV15 ATMRSGTTTGELF
TRBV20-1 SATPGQGGLETQY
TRBV7-6 ASSPRTSGNRYNEQF
TRBV19 ASKGGGRRADTQY
TRBV20-1 SAPRAGGFTGELF
TRBV12-3/TRBV12-4 ASSFYGGEQF
TRBV20-1 SARGQGGDNEKLF
TRBV20-1 SARDVGVSSYNEQF
TRBV29-1 SVAYRGVTEAF